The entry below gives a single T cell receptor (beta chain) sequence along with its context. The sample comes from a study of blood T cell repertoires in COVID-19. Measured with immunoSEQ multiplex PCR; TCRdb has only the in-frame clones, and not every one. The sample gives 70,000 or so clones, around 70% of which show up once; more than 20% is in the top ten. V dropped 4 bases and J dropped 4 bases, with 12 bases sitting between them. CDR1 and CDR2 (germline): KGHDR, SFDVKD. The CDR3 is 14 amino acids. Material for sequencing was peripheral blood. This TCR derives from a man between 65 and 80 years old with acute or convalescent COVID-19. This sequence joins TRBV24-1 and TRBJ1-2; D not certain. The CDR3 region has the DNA TGTGCCACCAGTGAGCCGACTGAAGGCTATGGCTACACCTTC. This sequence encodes CATSEPTEGYGYTF.